This T cell receptor (beta chain) was sequenced in a study of T cell responses to AZD1222 COVID-19 vaccine (dated by TCRdb to the early 2020s). For the wider study: AZD1222 recipients with second doses at about 4 weeks or about 12 weeks were pooled, because spike-specific TCR depth and breadth did not differ between schedules. Trial participants were enrolled by age into subgroups of 18-55, 56-69 and 70-plus years, and about 150, 27 and 61 TCR-sequenced participants, respectively, were included in these subgroups. A total of just over 230 trial participants underwent TCR sequencing, of whom some 200 had received two doses of AZD1222 and around 25 had received two doses of the MenACWY control vaccine.

As to this clone: There is no known antigen for this receptor. Base qualities are not at hand, and no much larger clone is one base apart.

The CDR3 regions of human TCRbeta chains were analyzed by immunosequencing. The study's own analysis went as follows. Repertoire TCRs were matched against a reference library of SARS-CoV-2-specific TCRs generated with the MIRA antigen-specificity platform. Breadth meant the fraction of unique TCRs that were SARS-CoV-2-associated, whereas depth meant the fraction of total T cells that were SARS-CoV-2-associated. Using the MIRA data, each spike-specific TCR was mapped to the spike region that the TCR reacts to and placed in a CD4 or CD8 class. Log10-transformed breadth and depth values were compared by one-way ANOVA with Sidak's multiple comparisons tests. TCRdb took over this immuneACCESS table, retaining in-frame rearrangements with V and J assigned. Such tables are incomplete; in checked studies, under half of the missing clones stem from an unresolved V gene, and the remainder is unexplained. D and trimming come from the DNA, and the V and J calls and clone size come from that table. Across this sample there are roughly 160,000 clones, with roughly 94% seen only once. The ten biggest clones cover approximately 0.58% of the sample.

Inclusive of the bounding cysteine and phenylalanine, the CDR3 is 13 residues long. Only the CDR3 region is kept as DNA, spanning 39 bases read in frame from base 1. The germline V gene encodes CDR1 LNHDA and CDR2 SQIVND (reference sequence). V and J are truncated by 4 bases and 9 bases respectively, leaving an intervening sequence of 15 bases. The sample's time point label, in plain terms: baseline before first vaccination. Vaccinee samples came from UK trials COV001 and COV002, including a single-blind randomized controlled phase 2/3 trial of AZD1222 (ChAdOx1 nCoV-19) in healthy adults. For TCRbeta chain sequencing, PBMC samples from trial participants were taken at day 0 and at day 28 after the second dose. Broader findings and caveats from the paper: After two AZD1222 doses, both the breadth and the depth of spike-specific TCRs were significantly higher than at day 0 and than in MenACWY recipients. Participants were mostly white British, with more females than males. The authors suggested clonal diversity may have been underestimated. The whole spike protein was spanned by vaccine-associated CD4 TCRs, and dominant responses were seen in regions 160-218 and 743-854. Conclusions about previously exposed vaccinees were limited because only a handful of AZD1222 recipients were SARS-CoV-2 seropositive at baseline. The 56-69-year group was small, and its depth increase did not reach significance, likely because of low power. No day 14 peak-response samples were available, so repertoires were characterized only after the peak T cell response. Nearly half of unique spike-specific TCRs reportedly recognized epitopes outside regions mutated in the B.1.351 and B.1.1.7 variants.

The TCR was taken from an adult in good health. Recombination joined TRBV19 with TRBJ1-2; the D segment cannot be called with confidence. The sample in question was peripheral blood, obtained on day 0 of AZD1222 vaccination. Here the CDR3 is given as CASSSGPEASYTF. The base sequence is TGTGCCAGTAGTAGCGGGCCCGAGGCTAGCTACACCTTC.